This T cell receptor beta chain was retrieved from a study of PD-L1 blockade in urothelial cancer (dated by TCRdb to 2015 to 2018). Broadly, across the study: Every patient began therapy at some point between 2013 and 2015 and was given atezolizumab 1,200 mg intravenously every 3 weeks. Durable clinical benefit meant progression-free survival longer than 6 months, and TCR features were also tested against progression-free and overall survival. Nine patients achieved durable clinical benefit and around 19 did not. Pretreatment tumor samples, along with matched peripheral blood serially collected before and after atezolizumab treatment, were subjected to TCR sequencing. Patients had an ECOG performance status of 0 or 1 and had received between 0 and 3 prior chemotherapy regimens. Blood samples gave a median of 141,255 T cells and 80,000 to 95,000 unique TCRs, with a median clonality of roughly 0.081. Blood samples were analyzed at 3 weeks after treatment start (second dose) and at 6 weeks after treatment start. An exploratory multi-omic analysis was conducted of the somatic, immune and clinical correlates of response to PD-L1 blockade with atezolizumab in urothelial cancer. Whole exome sequencing and RNA sequencing of pretreatment tumors were performed alongside TCR sequencing in the same patients. Approximately 29 patients had pretreatment blood TCR-seq, about 25 had at least one posttreatment blood collection, and about 25 had tumor TCR-seq. Twenty-five of 29 patients were males with bladder-origin urothelial cancer, and about 60% of the 29 reported a prior smoking history. What the authors observed across the whole study: A pretreatment peripheral blood TCR clonality below the median was linked to improved progression-free and overall survival. Patients with durable benefit showed greater expansion of tumor-associated TCR clones in peripheral blood 3 weeks after starting treatment (n of about 22, p = 0.022). Because the sample size was small (n of about 30) and many of the analyses were exploratory, the results are meant to be hypothesis-generating.

The CDR3 starts with the cysteine, ends with the phenylalanine, and has 14 residues. Here the CDR3 DNA is all that survives: 42 bases in frame from base 1. The germline V gene gives CDR1 as SNHLY and CDR2 as FYNNEI. Trimming takes 6 bases from V and 7 bases from J, and the germline ends sit 18 bases apart. Concerning this clone itself: Its recognized antigen is unknown. No much larger clonotype is one base removed from it; base qualities were not supplied.

Synthetic TCR analog templates were spiked into each PCR so that absolute template abundance could be estimated from read counts. TCRbeta CDR3 regions were amplified from genomic DNA with bias-controlled V and J gene primers using the immunoSEQ assay. Rearranged TCRbeta segments were sequenced at approximately 20X coverage. Turning to the authors' computational methods: Sequencing errors were corrected by clustering, and CDR3s were annotated against IMGT so that V, D and J genes could be assigned. Downstream analyses used only productive TCRbeta rearrangements and left out out-of-frame or stop-codon sequences. Clonality was calculated as one minus the Shannon entropy normalized by the log of the number of unique productive sequences. Clones differing between time points or between blood and tumor were identified by Fisher's exact test with Benjamini-Hochberg correction at adjusted p below 0.01. Entries here come from immuneACCESS through TCRdb and include only in-frame sequences with V and J called. Some clones fail to appear in such tables; in the studies checked, an unresolved V gene covers under half of the shortfall, and the cause of the remainder is unknown. V and J calls and clone size are those listed in that table; D and trimming were worked out from the DNA. The sample has tens of thousands of clones on record, about 85% of them singletons. Approximately 7.7% of the sample goes to the ten largest clones.

A total of 29 patients with locally advanced or metastatic urothelial carcinoma, treated at Memorial Sloan Kettering on a trial protocol, made up the cohort. Peripheral blood mononuclear cells were collected pretreatment and during treatment, at between 1 and 8 total time points per patient. The Qiagen DNeasy Blood extraction kit was used to purify genomic DNA from total PBMCs and from tumor samples. PBMCs were collected pretreatment and during treatment and were isolated and stored as previously described. This sequence uses TRBV2 and TRBJ1-2, and the D gene may be TRBD1, 6 bases matching. This clonotype was obtained from a man in his 60s with urothelial cancer. The material sequenced was PBMCs, taken around atezolizumab (anti-PD-L1) treatment. The CDR3 loop reads CASRAGTQGSGYTF. The nucleotide sequence is given as TGTGCCAGCAGAGCAGGAACTCAGGGGTCTGGCTACACCTTC.